A selection of T cell receptor beta chains follows, all from one sample in a study of cytomegalovirus exposure and HLA in healthy donors. Produced via immunoSEQ multiplex PCR; TCRdb's table is partial and in-frame only. This repertoire shows some 170,000 clones, 55% to 75% found once; its top ten account for less than 2.5%. Sequenced sample: PBMCs. The origin of the receptors is a human donor in good health. Both conserved end residues are part of each CDR3. The D gene is left open where the match is weak. Rows may omit the clone size; those that give it use once, few, many or a size class.

TRBV27	TRBJ1-4	TRBD1	-	TGTGCCAGCAGTACAGGGGGCTGGAGGGCTAATGAAAAACTGTTTTTT	CASSTGGWRANEKLFF
TRBV7-2	TRBJ1-1	-	-	TGTGCCAGCAGCCCTGCGGGTTCGGGGACTGAAGCTTTCTTT	CASSPAGSGTEAFF
TRBV7-9	TRBJ2-7	TRBD1	-	TGTTCCAGCAGCTTAGGTGGGACAGGGGACAGAGGCTACGAGCAGTACTTC	CSSSLGGTGDRGYEQYF
TRBV7-9	TRBJ2-2	-	-	TGTGCCAGCAGCCGTGCTGGATGGCAGGCTAACACCGGGGAGCTGTTTTTT	CASSRAGWQANTGELFF
TRBV18	TRBJ2-2	TRBD1	-	TGTGCCAGCTCACCAGGACAACCGGGACAGGGGGCTGGGGAGCTGTTTTTT	CASSPGQPGQGAGELFF
TRBV7-9	TRBJ2-2	TRBD2	-	TGTGCCAGCAGTTTCTTCGGGACTAGGAACACCGGGGAGCTGTTTTTT	CASSFFGTRNTGELFF
TRBV7-9	TRBJ1-2	TRBD1	-	TGTGCCAGCAGTCGAGGGGCCAGGGGGTATGGCTACACCTTC	CASSRGARGYGYTF
TRBV7-6	TRBJ2-1	TRBD2	-	TGTGCCAGCAGCCCACCAGGACTAGCGGGGTACAATGAGCAGTTCTTC	CASSPPGLAGYNEQFF
TRBV7-9	TRBJ1-3	-	-	TGTGCCAGCAGCTTACTTCCGTTCAGTGGAAACACCATATATTTT	CASSLLPFSGNTIYF
TRBV11-3	TRBJ2-5	TRBD2	-	TGTGCCAGCAGCTTAACTAGCGGGGGCGGGGAGACCCAGTACTTC	CASSLTSGGGETQYF
TRBV27	TRBJ1-6	-	-	TGTGCCAGCAGTTTATCGGGTCAGGGGCATTCACCCCTCCACTTT	CASSLSGQGHSPLHF
TRBV29-1	TRBJ2-5	TRBD2	-	TGCAGCGGGGTTAGCGGGGGGGGAGAGACCCAGTACTTC	CSGVSGGGETQYF
TRBV7-3	TRBJ2-3	TRBD2	-	TGTGCCAGCAGCTCCGGACTAGCGGGGGGATCAGATACGCAGTATTTT	CASSSGLAGGSDTQYF
TRBV5-4	TRBJ1-2	-	-	TGTGCCAGCACCTCCGGGGGGGCAGGGGTACACTATGGCTACACCTTC	CASTSGGAGVHYGYTF
TRBV12-5	TRBJ2-1	TRBD1	once	TGTGCTAGTGGATCTGGGACAGGGGTACGCAATGAGCAGTTCTTC	CASGSGTGVRNEQFF
TRBV2	TRBJ2-2	-	-	TGTGCCAGCTTGAGGCGGCCCGGGGAGCTGTTTTTT	CASLRRPGELFF
TRBV6-6	TRBJ1-1	-	once	TGTGCCAGCAGTTACGCGAACCCTGAAGCTTTCTTT	CASSYANPEAFF
TRBV10-3	TRBJ1-1	-	-	TGTGCCATCAGTGAGTCGACGGGGGGAAACACTGAAGCTTTCTTT	CAISESTGGNTEAFF
TRBV19	TRBJ2-1	TRBD2	few	TGTGCCAGTAGTACCGTTTCGGGGGGGGGTTGGGATGAGCAGTTCTTC	CASSTVSGGGWDEQFF
TRBV5-6	TRBJ2-5	TRBD2	-	TGTGCCAGCAGCACGACTAGCGGGGATGGTCAAGAGACCCAGTACTTC	CASSTTSGDGQETQYF
TRBV6-5	TRBJ1-1	TRBD1	-	TGTGCCAGCAGACGTGGGACAGGGACTGAAGCTTTCTTT	CASRRGTGTEAFF
TRBV5-8	TRBJ2-3	TRBD1	-	TGTGCCAGCAGCTTGGGACAGGGGGCGCAAACCGATACGCAGTATTTT	CASSLGQGAQTDTQYF
TRBV11-3	TRBJ2-3	-	once	TGTGCCAGCAGCACCCGACTAGAGACAGATACGCAGTATTTT	CASSTRLETDTQYF
TRBV2	TRBJ2-1	-	-	TGTGCCAGCAAAACAGCGGTAGCAACAAATGAGCAGTTCTTC	CASKTAVATNEQFF
TRBV10-1	TRBJ1-1	-	few	TGCGCCAGCAGTGAGGGCAGCGTGAGCACTGAAGCTTTCTTT	CASSEGSVSTEAFF
TRBV5-1	TRBJ1-1	-	-	TGCGCCAGCAAACCCACGGACTACACTGAAGCTTTCTTT	CASKPTDYTEAFF
TRBV2	TRBJ2-4	-	-	TGTGCCAGCAGTGGCCGGACAAAAACCATAGCCAAAAACATTCAGTACTTC	CASSGRTKTIAKNIQYF